This T cell receptor beta chain came from a study of HIV-infected patients and healthy controls. From the 5' RACE reads, TCRdb called clonotypes with MiXCR, one entry per CDR3 protein. The table records roughly 20,000 distinct CDR3 sequences, 16% of them present only once. Remarks on this clonotype: A clone one base away is much larger, so this may be a read error.

Trimming shortened V by 4 bases and J by 8 bases, and 12 bases separated the two germline ends. This CDR3 spans 11 amino acids. Looked up from germline, CDR1 is SQVTM and CDR2 is ANQGSEA. Sample: CD8+ T cells from blood. The chain uses TRBV29-1 and TRBJ2-7; D is perhaps TRBD1 or TRBD2 (5 bases each). The origin of this receptor is a human donor in good health. The CDR3 sequence: CSVVEGNKQYF. CDR3 nucleotide sequence: TGCAGCGTTGTCGAGGGGAACAAGCAGTACTTC.